Listed here are 11 T cell receptor beta chains from one sample, sequenced in a study of T-cell reconstitution after alpha-beta-depleted transplantation in children. Library preparation (for TCRbeta) was performed with unique molecular identifiers. TCRdb reprocessed the PCR reads with MiXCR, giving one entry per CDR3 protein. This sample carries under 300,000 distinct CDR3 sequences, 9% to 10% of them seen once, and the ten largest clones take around 5.1%. The source was PBMCs from the stem cell graft donor, collected from the stem cell graft. These receptors were obtained from a human donor who donated a stem cell graft to a child with SCID.

Many counts were recorded for this clonotype. The chain couples TRBV20-1 to TRBJ2-3; 10 nucleotides match TRBD2. The CDR3 extends over 17 amino acids. With 3 bases clipped from V and 0 bases from J, the junction kept 9 bases outside the gene matches. Looked up from germline, CDR1 is DFQATT and CDR2 is SNEGSKA (reference sequence). CDR3 bases: TGCAGTGCTAGGCTAGCGGGGGCGCTTCCTAGCACAGATACGCAGTATTTT. It is translated as CSARLAGALPSTDTQYF.

This clonotype was detected many times. This sequence joins TRBV3-1 and TRBJ2-1; no clear D. V lost 1 base to trimming and J lost 9 bases, with 13 bases between them. The CDR3 is 14 residues long. Germline values: CDR1 LGHDT, CDR2 YNNKEL (reference sequence). The CDR3 loop is CASSQGAGQGEQFF. Here the CDR3 DNA reads TGTGCCAGCAGCCAAGGGGCCGGGCAAGGTGAGCAGTTCTTC.

The chain joins TRBV30 to TRBJ1-6; 9 positions match TRBD1. Germline trimming cut 1 base from V and 10 bases from J; bases unmatched to any gene: 8. The CDR3 has 15 residues. Per germline, CDR1 GTSNPN and CDR2 SVGIG (reference sequence). Here the CDR3 DNA reads TGTGCCTGGAGTGGGGGACAGGGAGGAGGGTCACCCCTCCACTTT. Translating gives CAWSGGQGGGSPLHF. Based on the CDR3 plus reference TRBV30 and TRBJ1-6, the full variable domain is SQTIHQWPATLVQPVGSPLSLECTVEGTSNPNLYWYRQAAGRGLQLLFYSVGIGQISSEVPQNLSASRPQDRQFILSSKKLLLSDSGFYLCAWSGGQGGGSPLHFGNGTRLTVT.

This clonotype was observed many times. The chain couples TRBV10-1 to TRBJ2-3, with D maybe TRBD1 (5 bases). The CDR3 is made up of 12 amino acids. The V gene lost 4 bases and the J gene lost 7 bases, with 9 bases spanning the gap. Germline-derived CDR1 and CDR2 are WNHNN and SYGVQD (reference sequence). The CDR3 sequence: CASSGSGYTQYF. The CDR3 nucleotides read TGCGCCAGCAGTGGATCAGGGTATACGCAGTATTTT.

This clonotype was seen many times. The J gene is TRBJ2-3, the V gene TRBV4-2; no clear D. This CDR3 is 12 amino acids long. V was clipped by 5 bases and J by 10 bases, with 13 bases between them. CDR1 is LGHNA and CDR2 is YNFKEQ in the germline V gene. The CDR3 DNA sequence: TGTGCCAGCAGCAACGACGCAGCAGCGCAGTATTTT. Amino acids: CASSNDAAAQYF.

This clonotype was seen many times. The chain has TRBV6-6 and TRBJ1-4; TRBD1 is a possible D gene (5 bases). Trimming removed 2 bases at V and 8 bases at J, with 9 bases between. Germline assignment: CDR1 MNHNY and CDR2 SVGAGI (reference sequence). The CDR3 spans 13 residues. As DNA, the CDR3 is TGTGCCAGCAGTTACATGGGACTCGAAAAACTGTTTTTT. It is translated as CASSYMGLEKLFF.

Ten or more counts support this clonotype. The chain uses TRBV20-1 and TRBJ2-2; D gene ambiguous. The CDR3 consists of 13 residues. V was cut by 3 bases and J by 0 bases, with 5 bases left in between. CDR1 is DFQATT, CDR2 SNEGSKA, per germline (reference sequence). For the CDR3, the DNA is TGCAGTGCTAGGGCTTCGAACACCGGGGAGCTGTTTTTT. Its translation: CSARASNTGELFF.

This clonotype came up many times. The chain links TRBV19 to TRBJ2-5, with a tentative D call TRBD1 (5 bases). The CDR3 contains 13 residues. Trimming took off 5 bases at V and 4 bases at J, with 11 bases between the two ends. Germline values: CDR1 LNHDA, CDR2 SQIVND (reference sequence). The CDR3 DNA reads TGTGCCAGTAGTCCTCCAGGGCGAGAGACCCAGTACTTC. Amino acid sequence: CASSPPGRETQYF.

Ten or more counts support this clonotype. This chain joins TRBV5-4 and TRBJ2-5, with 8 bases matching TRBD2. The CDR3 consists of 14 residues. After removal of 1 base from V and 5 bases from J, the junction contained 4 bases not matched to a gene. Germline V gene sequence: CDR1 SGHNT, CDR2 YYREEE (reference sequence). Here the CDR3 DNA reads TGTGCCAGCAGCTTGATGGGACTAGGGGAGACCCAGTACTTC. Protein: CASSLMGLGETQYF.

The chain uses TRBV29-1 and TRBJ1-5; D not resolved. The CDR3 is 13 amino acids. Germline V gives CDR1 SQVTM, CDR2 ANQGSEA. Trimming left V 8 bases short and J 5 bases short, with 16 bases between. The CDR3 nucleotides are TGCAGCCCCCCGAAGCCGGCCCATCAGCCCCAGCATTTT. Its protein product is CSPPKPAHQPQHF.

This clonotype was recorded many times. V and J are TRBV4-1 and TRBJ2-1, with 8 bases identical to TRBD2. This CDR3 is built from 18 residues. Germline CDR1 reads MGHRA; CDR2 reads YSYEKL. Losses at the gene ends were 0 bases for V and 4 bases for J; bases not matched to a gene: 11. Here the CDR3 DNA reads TGCGCCAGCAGCCAAGATCCCCCGTCGCAGCGGGGGTACAATGAGCAGTTCTTC. Translation: CASSQDPPSQRGYNEQFF.